The clone carrying this TCR beta chain has a count of ten or more. The antigen remains undetermined. V lost 5 bases and J 7 bases, leaving 23 bases between the germline ends. CDR3 length equals 17 residues. Unique molecular identifiers were attached to individual cDNA molecules. MiXCR, run by TCRdb on the 5' RACE reads, gives a single entry per CDR3 protein. This sample has around 59,000 distinct CDR3 sequences, with 8.9% found just once. This specimen belongs to a study of early T cells in non-severe SARS-CoV-2 infection. In the study overall: RNA in bulk from unsorted whole blood was sequenced, and chains were unpaired.

Study-wide points: Reliance on VDJdb matching favored anti-spike CD8 responses; private and CD4 specificities were missed.

The TCR sequence derives from an adult who was a healthcare worker with PCR-confirmed SARS-CoV-2 infection or an uninfected control (not recorded which). The rearrangement joins TRBV12-3 or TRBV12-4 to TRBJ1-4; D gene uncertain. Sequencing was carried out using whole blood. The CDR3 here is CASSPALRRLKIEKLFF. The CDR3 DNA is TGTGCCAGCAGTCCCGCCCTTAGGAGACTGAAGATTGAAAAACTGTTTTTT.